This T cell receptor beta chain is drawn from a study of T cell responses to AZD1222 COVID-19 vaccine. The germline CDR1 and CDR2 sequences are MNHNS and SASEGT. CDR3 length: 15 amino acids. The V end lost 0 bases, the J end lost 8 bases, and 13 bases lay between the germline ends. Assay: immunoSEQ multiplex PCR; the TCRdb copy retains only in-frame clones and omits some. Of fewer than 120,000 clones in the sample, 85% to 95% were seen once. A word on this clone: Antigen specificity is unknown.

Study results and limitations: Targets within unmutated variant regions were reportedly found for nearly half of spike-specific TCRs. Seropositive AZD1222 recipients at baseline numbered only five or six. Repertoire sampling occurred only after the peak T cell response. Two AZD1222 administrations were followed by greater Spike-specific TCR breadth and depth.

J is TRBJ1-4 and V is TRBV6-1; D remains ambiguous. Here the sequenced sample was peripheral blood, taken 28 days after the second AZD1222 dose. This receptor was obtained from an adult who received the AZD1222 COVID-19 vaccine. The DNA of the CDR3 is TGTGCCAGCAGTGAAGCCGGCAGGCCGGGGGAAAAACTGTTTTTT. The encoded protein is CASSEAGRPGEKLFF.